The rows below give T cell receptor beta chains drawn from one sample of a study of T cell responses to AZD1222 COVID-19 vaccine. Sequencing was performed with immunoSEQ multiplex PCR; in TCRdb, only in-frame clones are kept and a portion is missing. This table has about 150,000 clones, approximately 90% appearing once. Source: peripheral blood, taken on day 0 of AZD1222 vaccination. The receptors come from an adult in good health. Each CDR3 is given with its conserved first and last residue. D genes are given only for firm matches. Not all rows give a size; the values are once, few, many and, for expanded clones, a class.

clone size: NA; D gene: NA; V gene: TRBV27; J gene: TRBJ1-2; CDR3 protein: CASSSQVQGYGYTF; CDR3 DNA: TGTGCCAGCAGTTCCCAAGTACAGGGTTATGGCTACACCTTC
clone size: NA; D gene: NA; V gene: TRBV9; J gene: TRBJ2-2; CDR3 protein: CASSVGLRWDTGELFF; CDR3 DNA: TGTGCCAGCAGCGTCGGTCTAAGATGGGACACCGGGGAGCTGTTTTTT
clone size: NA; D gene: NA; V gene: TRBV7-8; J gene: TRBJ1-1; CDR3 protein: CASSLGSGVTEAFF; CDR3 DNA: TGTGCCAGCAGCTTAGGGTCGGGAGTCACTGAAGCTTTCTTT
clone size: NA; D gene: TRBD1; V gene: TRBV12-5; J gene: TRBJ1-1; CDR3 protein: CASGLVREFGTGDTEAFF; CDR3 DNA: TGTGCTAGTGGTTTGGTAAGGGAATTTGGGACAGGGGACACTGAAGCTTTCTTT
clone size: NA; D gene: TRBD1; V gene: TRBV27; J gene: TRBJ1-5; CDR3 protein: CASSRGQGALGNQPQHF; CDR3 DNA: TGTGCCAGCAGTCGGGGACAGGGGGCGCTGGGCAATCAGCCCCAGCATTTT
clone size: medium-sized; D gene: TRBD2; V gene: TRBV6-2/TRBV6-3; J gene: TRBJ2-7; CDR3 protein: CASSHGLAGVYEQYF; CDR3 DNA: TGTGCCAGCAGCCATGGTCTAGCGGGAGTCTACGAGCAGTACTTC
clone size: NA; D gene: NA; V gene: TRBV7-9; J gene: TRBJ1-1; CDR3 protein: CASSEEFLTEAFF; CDR3 DNA: TGTGCCAGCAGCGAAGAGTTTCTCACTGAAGCTTTCTTT
clone size: NA; D gene: NA; V gene: TRBV9; J gene: TRBJ1-4; CDR3 protein: CASSVAGGVGEKLFF; CDR3 DNA: TGTGCCAGCAGCGTAGCGGGCGGGGTAGGAGAAAAACTGTTTTTT
clone size: NA; D gene: TRBD1; V gene: TRBV4-3; J gene: TRBJ1-4; CDR3 protein: CASSQGQGAGTNEKLFF; CDR3 DNA: TGCGCCAGCAGCCAAGGACAGGGGGCGGGGACTAATGAAAAACTGTTTTTT
clone size: NA; D gene: NA; V gene: TRBV27; J gene: TRBJ2-3; CDR3 protein: CASSLASTDTQYF; CDR3 DNA: TGTGCCAGCAGTTTAGCCAGCACAGATACGCAGTATTTT
clone size: NA; D gene: TRBD2; V gene: TRBV11-2; J gene: TRBJ2-5; CDR3 protein: CASRPASSGSIETQYF; CDR3 DNA: TGTGCCAGCAGGCCCGCGTCGAGCGGGAGTATAGAGACCCAGTACTTC
clone size: once; D gene: NA; V gene: TRBV2; J gene: TRBJ1-5; CDR3 protein: CASSGLAGESQPQHF; CDR3 DNA: TGTGCCAGCAGTGGTTTAGCAGGGGAGAGTCAGCCCCAGCATTTT
clone size: NA; D gene: NA; V gene: TRBV5-5; J gene: TRBJ1-5; CDR3 protein: CASSLGGTIFQPQHF; CDR3 DNA: TGTGCCAGCAGCTTGGGGGGGACGATCTTTCAGCCCCAGCATTTT
clone size: NA; D gene: NA; V gene: TRBV6-5; J gene: TRBJ2-3; CDR3 protein: CASSYSEISTDTQYF; CDR3 DNA: TGTGCCAGCAGTTACTCGGAAATCAGCACAGATACGCAGTATTTT
clone size: once; D gene: NA; V gene: TRBV7-3; J gene: TRBJ2-1; CDR3 protein: CASGGSSYNEQFF; CDR3 DNA: TGTGCCAGCGGGGGGAGCTCCTACAATGAGCAGTTCTTC
clone size: NA; D gene: NA; V gene: TRBV28; J gene: TRBJ1-5; CDR3 protein: CASSPDTGFQPQHF; CDR3 DNA: TGTGCCAGCAGCCCTGACACAGGGTTCCAGCCCCAGCATTTT
clone size: once; D gene: TRBD1; V gene: TRBV28; J gene: TRBJ1-1; CDR3 protein: CASSFLTGNLVSFAFF; CDR3 DNA: TGTGCCAGCAGTTTCTTGACAGGGAATTTGGTCTCCTTTGCCTTCTTT
clone size: few; D gene: NA; V gene: TRBV4-3; J gene: TRBJ1-4; CDR3 protein: CASSQESSGAFTNEKLFF; CDR3 DNA: TGCGCCAGCAGCCAAGAGTCCTCAGGGGCGTTTACTAATGAAAAACTGTTTTTT
clone size: NA; D gene: NA; V gene: TRBV14; J gene: TRBJ1-1; CDR3 protein: CASSHRTSNTEAFF; CDR3 DNA: TGTGCCAGCAGCCATAGAACATCGAACACTGAAGCTTTCTTT
clone size: NA; D gene: TRBD1; V gene: TRBV24-1; J gene: TRBJ1-1; CDR3 protein: CATSDGTGRFTEAFF; CDR3 DNA: TGTGCCACCAGTGACGGGACAGGGCGGTTTACTGAAGCTTTCTTT
clone size: NA; D gene: NA; V gene: TRBV7-9; J gene: TRBJ2-7; CDR3 protein: CASSTFHYEQYF; CDR3 DNA: TGTGCCAGCAGCACGTTCCACTACGAGCAGTACTTC
clone size: NA; D gene: NA; V gene: TRBV6-5; J gene: TRBJ1-1; CDR3 protein: CASSYSLQGMGAFF; CDR3 DNA: TGTGCCAGCAGTTACTCATTGCAGGGCATGGGAGCTTTCTTT
clone size: NA; D gene: TRBD1; V gene: TRBV4-1; J gene: TRBJ2-7; CDR3 protein: CASSQERTGGLDEQYF; CDR3 DNA: TGCGCCAGCAGCCAAGAGCGGACAGGGGGTCTAGACGAGCAGTACTTC
clone size: NA; D gene: NA; V gene: TRBV3-1/TRBV3-2; J gene: TRBJ1-1; CDR3 protein: CASSARTGNTEAFF; CDR3 DNA: TGTGCCAGCAGCGCCCGAACAGGGAATACTGAAGCTTTCTTT
clone size: NA; D gene: NA; V gene: TRBV7-3; J gene: TRBJ2-1; CDR3 protein: CASSLDRTISSYNEQFF; CDR3 DNA: TGTGCCAGCAGCCTTGACAGGACTATTAGCTCCTACAATGAGCAGTTCTTC
clone size: NA; D gene: NA; V gene: TRBV6-5; J gene: TRBJ2-7; CDR3 protein: CASSYSDESYEQYF; CDR3 DNA: TGTGCCAGCAGTTACTCGGACGAATCCTACGAGCAGTACTTC
clone size: NA; D gene: TRBD2; V gene: TRBV5-1; J gene: TRBJ2-5; CDR3 protein: CASSFYGTSGRRQETQYF; CDR3 DNA: TGCGCCAGCAGCTTTTACGGGACTAGCGGGAGGAGGCAAGAGACCCAGTACTTC
clone size: NA; D gene: TRBD1; V gene: TRBV10-1; J gene: TRBJ2-7; CDR3 protein: CASSRFDRGPFYEQYF; CDR3 DNA: TGCGCCAGCAGTCGCTTTGACAGGGGACCCTTCTACGAGCAGTACTTC
clone size: NA; D gene: NA; V gene: TRBV3-1/TRBV3-2; J gene: TRBJ2-1; CDR3 protein: CASSQDFSGPYNEQFF; CDR3 DNA: TGTGCCAGCAGCCAAGATTTTAGCGGTCCCTACAATGAGCAGTTCTTC
clone size: NA; D gene: NA; V gene: TRBV11-3; J gene: TRBJ2-5; CDR3 protein: CASSLGRDRNQETQYF; CDR3 DNA: TGTGCCAGCAGCTTAGGCCGGGATCGGAACCAAGAGACCCAGTACTTC
clone size: few; D gene: TRBD2; V gene: TRBV7-3; J gene: TRBJ2-1; CDR3 protein: CASSLIGLAGGYNEQFF; CDR3 DNA: TGTGCCAGCAGCTTAATAGGACTAGCGGGAGGCTACAATGAGCAGTTCTTC